Sequencing of this T cell receptor beta chain was carried out in a study of molecular identifiers for immune sequencing clone quantification. The V end lost 1 base, the J end lost 5 bases, and 12 bases lay between the germline ends. Germline V CDR1 and CDR2: LNHDA, SQIVND (reference sequence). The CDR3 covers 15 residues. Via MiXCR, TCRdb re-called the PCR reads, giving one row per CDR3 protein. The sample consists of about 640,000 distinct CDR3 sequences, about 20% of them appearing once. The study, taken as a whole, reports: Clone sizes could be underestimated for highly expanded clones when identical TCR molecules share a barcode.

This clonotype has just a few counts. No antigen is known for it. Source material: naive CD8+ T cells from blood, with Jurkat cell RNA spiked in. This sample's subset: FACS-sorted CD8+CD4-CCR7+CD45RA+ naive T cells. The source of this sequence is a human donor in good health. Some libraries in this study had Jurkat cell RNA spiked in. The J gene is TRBJ2-4, the V gene TRBV19, with TRBD2 as a possible D gene (7 bases). The CDR3 coding sequence is TGTGCCAGTAGTATAGGAGGGGGGGCTGAAAACATTCAGTACTTC. Protein sequence: CASSIGGGAENIQYF.